The 26 T cell receptor beta chains below come from one sample, sequenced in a study of cytomegalovirus exposure and HLA in healthy donors. A multiplex PCR was run with 60 Vbeta primers and 13 Jbeta primers. TCRdb keeps only in-frame clones here, not all; method: immunoSEQ multiplex PCR. This sample's table reports about 160,000 clones. Sample: PBMCs. The receptor set was obtained from a man aged 25 to 40 in good health and CMV-seronegative.

The V call is TRBV29-1, the J call TRBJ2-3; the D gene is possibly TRBD1 (5 bases). V lost 4 bases to trimming and J lost 1 base, with 12 bases between them. The V gene's germline CDR1 is SQVTM and CDR2 ANQGSEA. This CDR3 spans 14 amino acids. The CDR3 DNA reads as TGCAGCGTTGGGCAAGGGGCTGGCACAGATACGCAGTATTTT. Residues: CSVGQGAGTDTQYF.

The chain links TRBV28 to TRBJ1-1; TRBD1 agrees at 9 bases. Germline V gene lookup returns CDR1 MDHEN and CDR2 SYDVKM. J lost 10 bases, V lost 4 bases, and 10 bases had no gene match. The CDR3 covers 14 residues. CDR3 DNA sequence: TGTGCCAGCAGTTCGACAGGGGGAAAATGGGGAGCTTTCTTT. This gives the protein CASSSTGGKWGAFF.

The chain uses TRBV4-2 and TRBJ2-7; 7 bases align to TRBD2. The CDR3 contains 15 residues. Germline V CDR1 and CDR2: LGHNA, YNFKEQ. The V and J ends lost 1 base and 3 bases, in that order; junction bases with no gene match: 6. The chain's CDR3 is CASSQVSSGIYEQYF. The CDR3 bases are TGTGCCAGCAGCCAAGTGTCTAGCGGTATCTACGAGCAGTACTTC.

The CDR3 coding sequence is TGCGCCAGCAGCTTTAGAGGGACTAGCTACGGTGAGCAGTTCTTC. This sequence encodes CASSFRGTSYGEQFF. The V gene is TRBV5-1, the J gene TRBJ2-1; 9 positions agree with TRBD2. Per germline, CDR1 SGHRS and CDR2 YFSETQ. This CDR3 is 15 amino acids long. After removal of 2 bases from V and 9 bases from J, the junction contained 9 bases not matched to a gene.

The chain links TRBV18 to TRBJ2-1, with 15 bases identical to TRBD2. The germline V gene encodes CDR1 KGHSH and CDR2 LQKENI. The V gene end was trimmed by 4 bases and the J gene end by 4 bases; junction bases not matched to a gene: 5. The CDR3 spans 17 residues. The CDR3, as DNA: TGTGCCAGCTCACGATCCGGGACTAGCGGGGGGTACAATGAGCAGTTCTTC. Protein product: CASSRSGTSGGYNEQFF.

This chain uses TRBV27 with TRBJ2-3; 8 bases fit TRBD2. This CDR3 contains 20 residues. Germline loops: CDR1 MNHEY, CDR2 SMNVEV (reference sequence). The V gene end was trimmed by 1 base and the J gene end by 2 bases; junction bases not matched to a gene: 17. Here the CDR3 reads CASSLYGRALGARTTDTQYF. The DNA of the CDR3 is TGTGCCAGCAGTTTATACGGGAGGGCTCTAGGGGCCAGGACCACAGATACGCAGTATTTT.

The rearrangement uses TRBV7-6 and TRBJ2-5; D unclear. CDR3 length: 12 amino acids. V gave up 1 base and J gave up 5 bases, with 5 bases separating them. Germline values: CDR1 SGHVS, CDR2 FNYEAQ. The CDR3 loop reads CASSLEAETQYF. CDR3 nucleotides: TGTGCCAGCAGCTTAGAAGCCGAGACCCAGTACTTC.

The chain combines TRBV5-4 with TRBJ2-3; 7 nucleotides match TRBD2. This CDR3 contains 16 residues. CDR1 and CDR2 (germline): SGHNT, YYREEE (reference sequence). Trimming cost V 4 bases and J 0 bases; bases outside gene matches: 8. CDR3 in DNA: TGTGCCAGCAGCCTCGGGGGGACCTTTAGCACAGATACGCAGTATTTT. It codes for CASSLGGTFSTDTQYF. Based on the CDR3 plus reference TRBV5-4 and TRBJ2-3, the full variable domain is ETGVTQSPTHLIKTRGQQVTLRCSSQSGHNTVSWYQQALGQGPQFIFQYYREEENGRGNFPPRFSGLQFPNYSSELNVNALELDDSALYLCASSLGGTFSTDTQYFGPGTRLTVL.

J is TRBJ2-1 and V is TRBV19, with unresolved D. The CDR3 length is 11 residues. Germline loops: CDR1 LNHDA, CDR2 SQIVND (reference sequence). The V gene lost 5 bases and the J gene lost 3 bases, with 2 bases spanning the gap. DNA of the CDR3: TGTGCCAGTAGTCGCTACAATGAGCAGTTCTTC. As protein: CASSRYNEQFF.

The chain links TRBV28 to TRBJ2-5; 10 bases map to TRBD1. Germline V gene data show CDR1 as MDHEN and CDR2 as SYDVKM. V shed 9 bases and J 5 bases; nucleotides not matched to a gene: 12. CDR3 length equals 15 residues. As DNA, the CDR3 is TGTGCCAGTCGTTCGACAGGGGGCGCTTTGGAGACCCAGTACTTC. It specifies CASRSTGGALETQYF.

This chain uses TRBV30 with TRBJ1-2; perhaps TRBD1 as D (6 bases). This CDR3 region has 15 residues. Deletions cut 6 bases from V and 5 bases from J, with 22 bases between. Germline CDR1 GTSNPN, CDR2 SVGIG (reference sequence). Here the CDR3 reads CACSGTTKKGYGYTF. DNA for the CDR3: TGTGCCTGCTCCGGGACAACGAAAAAAGGGTATGGCTACACCTTC.

The V and J genes are TRBV4-3 and TRBJ1-3, with 8 bases aligning to TRBD1. The CDR3 contains 16 residues. The J segment lost 3 bases and the V segment lost 3 bases, leaving 7 bases of the junction unmatched. The germline V gene has CDR1 LGHNA and CDR2 YSLEER. The CDR3 loop reads CASSQRLDRGGNTIYF. CDR3 nucleotides: TGCGCCAGCAGCCAGCGCTTAGACAGGGGTGGAAACACCATATATTTT.

This chain links TRBV2 with TRBJ2-3; tentatively, D is TRBD1 (6 bases). Germline CDR1 SNHLY, CDR2 FYNNEI. Trimming took 7 bases from V and 1 from J, leaving 18 bases between them. The CDR3 loop spans 16 amino acids. CDR3 bases: TGTGCCAGCAAAAAATTCGGGGACATAGGCACAGATACGCAGTATTTT. Its translation is CASKKFGDIGTDTQYF.

The rearrangement uses TRBV28 and TRBJ2-2, with 10 bases identical to TRBD2. The trim removed 8 bases at V and 4 bases at J, leaving 10 bases unmatched. The CDR3 is 16 residues long. The germline CDR1 and CDR2 sequences are MDHEN and SYDVKM. The CDR3 nucleotides read TGTGCCAGCCTTACTCCTAGCGGGAGTGGCACCGGGGAGCTGTTTTTT. It translates to CASLTPSGSGTGELFF. The variable domain in full, completed from reference TRBV28 and TRBJ2-2, reads DVKVTQSSRYLVKRTGEKVFLECVQDMDHENMFWYRQDPGLGLRLIYFSYDVKMKEKGDIPEGYSVSREKKERFSLILESASTNQTSMYLCASLTPSGSGTGELFFGEGSRLTVL.

V and J are TRBV18 and TRBJ1-5; 12 bases are shared with TRBD1. CDR3 length: 16 residues. J lost 7 bases, V lost 4 bases, and 8 bases had no gene match. Germline CDR1 reads KGHSH; CDR2 reads LQKENI. The CDR3 reads CASSRGTGGSGQPQHF. In nucleotides, the CDR3 is TGTGCCAGCTCACGGGGGACAGGGGGCTCGGGCCAGCCCCAGCATTTT. Filled out from reference TRBV18 and TRBJ1-5, the complete variable domain reads NAGVMQNPRHLVRRRGQEARLRCSPMKGHSHVYWYRQLPEEGLKFMVYLQKENIIDESGMPKERFSAEFPKEGPSILRIQQVVRGDSAAYFCASSRGTGGSGQPQHFGDGTRLSIL.

The chain uses TRBV6-6 and TRBJ1-5; 9 bases line up with TRBD1. The CDR3 is made up of 15 amino acids. Germline lookup yields CDR1 MNHNY and CDR2 SVGAGI (reference sequence). The V segment lost 2 bases and the J segment 7 bases; nucleotides outside the gene matches: 6. Here the CDR3 DNA reads TGTGCCAGCAGTTACGGACGACAGGGGGAACAGCCCCAGCATTTT. This codes for CASSYGRQGEQPQHF.

The chain uses TRBV29-1 and TRBJ1-2; D might be TRBD1 (6 bases). Trimming took 4 bases from V and 2 from J, leaving 8 bases between them. The CDR3 is 12 amino acids. Germline V gene sequence: CDR1 SQVTM, CDR2 ANQGSEA. CDR3 residues: CSVVDRNYGYTF. DNA of the CDR3: TGCAGCGTTGTCGACAGGAACTATGGCTACACCTTC. Using reference TRBV29-1 and TRBJ1-2 for the parts outside the CDR3, the full variable domain is SAVISQKPSRDICQRGTSLTIQCQVDSQVTMMFWYRQQPGQSLTLIATANQGSEATYESGFVIDKFPISRPNLTFSTLTVSNMSPEDSSIYLCSVVDRNYGYTFGSGTRLTVV.

J is TRBJ2-7 and V is TRBV28; D is perhaps TRBD2 (5 bases). The CDR3 is 15 residues long. The V gene lost 6 bases and the J gene lost 0 bases, with 15 bases spanning the gap. The germline gives CDR1 MDHEN, CDR2 SYDVKM. The CDR3 protein is CASSQGLLLSYEQYF. The DNA of the CDR3 is TGTGCCAGCAGCCAAGGACTGCTTCTCTCCTACGAGCAGTACTTC.

The V and J genes are TRBV5-1 and TRBJ1-2, with TRBD1 matching 12 bases. CDR1 SGHRS and CDR2 YFSETQ come from the germline V gene. The CDR3 sequence is 16 residues long. With 4 bases clipped from V and 5 bases from J, the junction kept 9 bases outside the gene matches. CDR3 amino acids: CASSPGTGGTRYGYTF. Written as DNA, the CDR3 is TGCGCCAGCAGCCCAGGGACAGGGGGCACTCGGTATGGCTACACCTTC.

The chain links TRBV27 to TRBJ1-1; TRBD1 agrees at 7 bases. The V gene's germline CDR1 is MNHEY and CDR2 SMNVEV (reference sequence). This CDR3 is 16 amino acids long. With 2 bases clipped from V and 0 bases from J, the junction kept 6 bases outside the gene matches. DNA for the CDR3: TGTGCCAGCAGTTTAAGGGGGCCATCCATGAACACTGAAGCTTTCTTT. Its protein is CASSLRGPSMNTEAFF.

The chain is built from TRBV16 and TRBJ1-2; 7 bases agree with TRBD1. The CDR3 has 15 residues. CDR1 is KGHSY and CDR2 is FQNENV in the germline V gene. The ends lost 0 bases at V and 4 bases at J; junction bases unmatched: 5. The CDR3 region has the DNA TGTGCCAGCAGCCAATCTGGGGACAGTTCCTATGGCTACACCTTC. Protein sequence: CASSQSGDSSYGYTF.

The V call is TRBV2, the J call TRBJ2-3; 7 bases align to TRBD2. The CDR3 loop spans 16 amino acids. Germline lookup yields CDR1 SNHLY and CDR2 FYNNEI. V shed 5 bases, J shed 0 bases, and the junction held 8 bases outside the gene matches. The CDR3 protein is CASSSPSGASTDTQYF. The CDR3 DNA reads TGTGCCAGCAGTTCACCTAGCGGTGCTAGCACAGATACGCAGTATTTT. Based on the CDR3 plus reference TRBV2 and TRBJ2-3, the full variable domain is EPEVTQTPSHQVTQMGQEVILRCVPISNHLYFYWYRQILGQKVEFLVSFYNNEISEKSEIFDDQFSVERPDGSNFTLKIRSTKLEDSAMYFCASSSPSGASTDTQYFGPGTRLTVL.

The DNA for the CDR3 is TGCGCCAGCAGCCTCCAACTAGCGGGAGTAAACGAGCAGTTCTTC. Protein product: CASSLQLAGVNEQFF. The chain links TRBV4-1 to TRBJ2-1; 11 bases match TRBD2. Trimming took 4 bases from V and 10 from J; bases not matched to a gene: 9. CDR1 is MGHRA, CDR2 YSYEKL, per germline. The CDR3 loop spans 15 amino acids.

This chain links TRBV7-8 with TRBJ2-7; TRBD1 is a possible D gene (5 bases). Trimming took 1 base from V and 7 from J, leaving 8 bases between them. Germline CDR1 is SGHVS and CDR2 is FQNEAQ. The CDR3 runs to 12 residues. This chain's CDR3 is CASSLGQREQYF. The CDR3 DNA reads as TGTGCCAGCAGCTTAGGACAGCGAGAGCAGTACTTC. Filled out from reference TRBV7-8 and TRBJ2-7, the complete variable domain reads GAGVSQSPRYKVAKRGQDVALRCDPISGHVSLFWYQQALGQGPEFLTYFQNEAQLDKSGLPSDRFFAERPEGSVSTLKIQRTQQEDSAVYLCASSLGQREQYFGPGTRLTVT.

V is TRBV6-6 and J is TRBJ2-2; D might be TRBD1 (5 bases). This CDR3 contains 15 residues. The ends were cut back, 2 bases at V and 5 bases at J, with 12 bases in the middle. Per germline, CDR1 MNHNY and CDR2 SVGAGI (reference sequence). The CDR3 DNA follows: TGTGCCAGCAGTTACCCACAGGCTTGGACCGGGGAGCTGTTTTTT. Translating gives CASSYPQAWTGELFF.

This chain links TRBV5-4 with TRBJ2-4; 7 bases are a match to TRBD2. The CDR3 contains 15 residues. Germline V gene data show CDR1 as SGHNT and CDR2 as YYREEE (reference sequence). V trimming: 0 bases; J trimming: 1 base; junction bases outside the gene matches: 1. The CDR3 DNA follows: TGTGCCAGCAGCTTGGGGGAGGGGGCCAAAAACATTCAGTACTTC. Amino acids: CASSLGEGAKNIQYF.